This T cell receptor (beta chain) was recorded in a study of blood T cell repertoires in COVID-19. TCRdb's copy holds only in-frame clones and misses some; the assay was immunoSEQ multiplex PCR. The table includes approximately 320,000 clones, 70% to 90% detected once. CDR1 and CDR2 from the germline V gene are LGHNT and FRNRAP. The CDR3 totals 13 residues. The V end lost 11 bases, the J end lost 2 bases, and 15 bases lay between the germline ends. The TCR originated in a human donor in a cohort sampled during active COVID-19. The chain links TRBV12-5 to TRBJ1-1; D possibly corresponds to TRBD1 (5 bases). Specimen: peripheral blood. The CDR3 here is CAWGGTSNTEAFF. The CDR3 DNA reads TGTGCTTGGGGGGGGACTTCTAACACTGAAGCTTTCTTT.